The entry below describes one T cell receptor beta chain. This clone came up a few times. No cognate antigen has been identified for it. The sample holds no much larger clone one base away, and base qualities are not on file. The protocol used for the library was the immunoSEQ multiplex PCR assay. The multiplex PCR relied on a mix of 60 forward primers for TCR Vbeta segments and 13 reverse primers for TCR Jbeta segments. The CDR3 region of rearranged TCR beta genes was amplified from genomic DNA by a multiplex PCR assay. The amplified TCR beta libraries were sequenced on the Illumina HiSeq System as 87-base-pair reads. The authors' analysis ran thus. In a later analysis, some 80 million unique TCR beta chains were counted across the approximately 640 repertoires, and approximately 11 million of these chains were shared by at least two donors. Raw reads were error-corrected and collapsed into unique sequences with a nearest-neighbor algorithm that merged closely related sequences to remove PCR and sequencing errors. CDR3 sequences were aligned to IMGT reference sequences to assign V, D and J gene segments. For a sequence to be retained, a match of at least six nucleotides was required to both a V gene segment and a J gene segment. Rearrangements were called productive when the CDR3 lacked stop codons and stayed in frame with V and J; all others were non-productive. Following IMGT convention, CDR3 was defined as the stretch from the second conserved V-encoded cysteine up to the conserved J-encoded phenylalanine. Sequences without an unambiguous match to a single V gene segment were excluded from the earlier analysis of approximately 560 of the donors. In an earlier analysis of around 600 of the donors, V segments were called functional above 56.7% productive rearrangements and were called segregating when the between-donor standard deviation exceeded 5%. A statistical classification framework was developed to diagnose cytomegalovirus status using the catalog of TCR beta chain sequences. In a later analysis, TCR nucleotide sequences were compared against IMGT/GENE-DB human TR gene sequences so that V and J genes could be assigned. A later analysis assigned CDR3 sequences and most-parsimonious VDJ recombination scenarios with the TCRdist pipeline. In a later analysis, each TCR beta chain was defined by its CDR3 amino acid sequence together with its V-gene family, and reads without a unique V-gene family were excluded. A later analysis removed 550 to 700 highly shared, low-generation-probability nucleotide sequences to deal with suspected cross-contamination and a sequencing artifact. A later analysis calculated a clonal expansion index for each public chain from normalized within-repertoire ranks of inferred template counts. A later analysis computed generation probabilities with a VDJ recombination model fitted to out-of-frame rearrangements, and checked the results against IGoR. A later analysis scored TCR-TCR, TCR-HLA and TCR-CMV co-occurrence with hypergeometric tests, applying a repertoire-size bias correction to TCR pairs. In a later analysis, false discovery rates were estimated by permuting HLA or CMV assignments 20 times. In a later analysis, co-occurring TCRs were grouped using DBSCAN, and TCRdist sequence similarity was added for clustering within HLA-allele-positive subsets. Repertoires with fewer than 30,000 or more than 120,000 public chains, plus five repertoires with anomalous nucleotide sharing, were excluded from co-occurrence clustering. TCRdb stores this immuneACCESS table with in-frame sequences only. Part of the clones is absent; in the studies checked, under half of the shortfall reflects unresolved V genes, and no reason is known for the rest. The V and J calls and the clone size are those of that table, but D and trimming were determined from the DNA. In all, the sample holds 150,000 or so clones, and roughly 85% of those were seen once. The ten largest account for approximately 1.5% of the sample.

This sample was taken from a study of cytomegalovirus exposure and HLA in healthy donors (dated by TCRdb to 2016 to 2017). For context, the study as a whole: According to an earlier analysis of 587 of the donors, 150 million to 200 million T cells yielded approximately 120 million unique TCR beta sequences and 276 Gb of sequence data. Roughly 310 gigabases of sequencing data and roughly 90 million unique TCR sequences were included in an early release covering roughly 700 HLA-typed donors. Of the 398 genotyped donors, approximately 80% fell in the genetic ancestry cluster associated with self-reported Caucasian donors. The study was designed to test whether signatures of past pathogen exposure could be identified by cataloging public T cell receptors. The T cell repertoires of under 750 subjects were profiled by immunosequencing and related to cytomegalovirus serostatus. Besides the first cohort of 666 subjects, a separate validation cohort made up of over 95 different subjects was used. The study combined high-throughput TCR immunosequencing, statistical association of individual TCRs with disease status, and machine learning to predict cytomegalovirus infection status. A later analysis re-examined previously published TCR beta repertoires from several hundred donors and added high-resolution HLA genotyping to investigate patterns of TCR occurrence. The later analysis used no new phenotypic data to find candidate immune exposures, relying instead on TCR beta sequences and their occurrence across donors. In an earlier analysis of 587 of the donors, high-throughput TCR beta sequencing was used to judge whether each TCR beta V gene segment behaved as functional or pseudogenic. Donor age, sex, ethnicity and CMV serostatus were collected together with the repertoire data. Genome-wide SNP genotypes for about 65% of the roughly 670 donors were used in a later genetic analysis, which treated that subset as a discovery cohort. All discovery cohort repertoires had been generated using a single sequencing platform. HLA typing included class I and class II loci at four-digit resolution. Typing coverage differed by locus: A, B, C, DRB1 and DQB1 were typed in roughly 620-640 donors, DQA1 in about 500, DPA1 in nearly 610, and DPB1 in around 440. Because of strong linkage in the cohort, 4 to 6 DR-DQ haplotypes were treated as single units for association and clustering. On average, roughly 240,000 unique TCR beta nucleotide sequences were sequenced per donor among a few hundred genotyped donors of the cohort, with roughly 20% of those sequences being non-productive.

The germline V gene (reference sequence) yields GTSNPN for CDR1 and SVGIG for CDR2. Its CDR3 holds 17 amino acids, cysteine through phenylalanine. Only the CDR3 portion is preserved as DNA: 51 bases, with reading frame beginning at the first base. Trimming accounts for 2 bases at V and 3 bases at J, while the number of junction bases matched to no gene is 13. The cohort consisted of 666 healthy bone marrow donors. At the time of sampling, all cohort members were nominally healthy, though unrecorded immune exposures were likely present. The donor was CMV seronegative and was included in the group of a few hundred seronegative cohort members. Every donor gave a peripheral blood sample, and the peripheral blood mononuclear cells from that sample were used for TCR beta sequencing. Genomic DNA was extracted from the blood cell samples with the Qiagen DNeasy Blood Extraction Kit. Overall study outcomes, separate from this receptor: Broadly in line with IMGT annotations, most TCR beta V segments showed up in productive rearrangements about 90% or about 30% of the time in an earlier analysis of 587 of the donors. Across donors, most TCR sequences were observed very rarely, whereas some public TCRs were present in many individuals. The cohort was sequenced for TCR beta chains only, and without alpha or paired-chain data the features that could be detected were limited. The 87-base-pair reads could not distinguish some IMGT-functional V segments, including TRBV6-2 and TRBV6-3, so those segments were excluded. In a later genetic analysis, fewer N-insertions in productive TCRs were reported among donors in an Asian-associated ancestry cluster than the roughly 640-donor mean. Several of the top co-occurrence clusters appeared to be linked to parvovirus B19, influenza, CMV and Epstein-Barr virus, according to a later analysis. Compared with equally common non-associated chains, HLA-associated TCR beta chains in a later analysis were more clonally expanded and had lower generation probabilities. The authors suggested that the approach could potentially be extended to other disease states and immunological phenotypes. The study gave a list of over 150 TCR beta chains associated with cytomegalovirus. At a false discovery rate of 0.05, a later analysis linked 15,000 to 20,000 TCR beta sequences to specific HLA alleles. Sequencing depth was assumed to be roughly uniform across donors in the presence/absence analyses, though that assumption may not hold. A later analysis found that TCR association rates varied across HLA loci, with DRB1 alleles showing the most associated TCRs and HLA-C alleles the fewest. Correlated functional status among segregating V segments might be attributable to linkage disequilibrium, but an unknown experimental factor could not be ruled out. In a later genetic analysis, a missense DCLRE1C variant was associated with V-gene and J-gene trimming of TCR beta chains, and the association was replicated in an independent cohort. When HLA alleles, especially DR and DQ, strongly co-occurred, attributing TCR associations to individual alleles was difficult. A further reported finding was that TCR beta sequences accurately predicted the HLA-A and HLA-B alleles for most subjects in the first cohort. CMV serostatus was the only immune exposure information available for the cohort. A later analysis found that most CMV-associated TCR beta chains appeared HLA-restricted, with HLA associations seemingly driven largely by CMV exposure. Because HLA typing was unavailable for some donors at each locus, only the typed subset was used in association tests. The earlier analysis of some 560 of the donors excluded some 15 rarely observed V segments, including chromosome 9 orphons, because counts were too low. The classifier was reported to diagnose cytomegalovirus status with high specificity and sensitivity in both the original cohort and the validation cohort. The sequencing pipeline was judged likely to have produced a cluster of highly shared sequence variants as a technical artifact. A few of the identified cytomegalovirus-associated TCR beta chains were confirmed in vitro to be specific for cytomegalovirus antigens.

The source of this sequence is a male donor in good health and CMV-seronegative. Sequenced sample: PBMCs. Recombination linked TRBV30 to TRBJ2-7; TRBD1 aligns with 10 central bases. This receptor has the CDR3 CAWSSTIIRDRGYEQYF. The DNA sequence follows: TGTGCCTGGAGTTCCACCATAATCCGGGACAGGGGCTACGAGCAGTACTTC.